This entry lists 12 T cell receptor beta chains sequenced from one sample in a study of T-cell memory formation after mild COVID-19. MiXCR, applied by TCRdb to the 5' RACE reads, yields one record per CDR3 protein. The data hold under 300,000 distinct CDR3 sequences, with roughly 9.4% observed a single time. Sequenced sample: PBMCs or a T cell subset sorted from them (not recorded which). The origin of the receptors is a man younger than 35 who had mild COVID-19 (a few samples of this study predate the infection). Cell type and time point are not known.

This clonotype was counted a few times. The chain links TRBV6-2 or TRBV6-3 to TRBJ2-7; TRBD1 might be the D (5 bases). From germline, CDR1 is MNHEY and CDR2 SVGEGT. V lost 5 bases, J lost 5 bases, and 13 bases lay in between. The CDR3 consists of 13 residues. CDR3 DNA: TGTGCCAGCAGTCATCAGGGTACCCACGAGCAGTACGTC. It translates to CASSHQGTHEQYV.

This rearrangement joins TRBV6-2 or TRBV6-3 to TRBJ1-2; 7 bases are a match to TRBD1. CDR3 length equals 14 residues. V gave up 6 bases and J gave up 8 bases; unmatched junction bases: 12. The germline V gene encodes CDR1 MNHEY and CDR2 SVGEGT. In nucleotides, the CDR3 is TGTGCCAGCAGCTCAGGGGACAGAGTCTACGGCTACACCTTC. Encoded protein: CASSSGDRVYGYTF.

This chain uses TRBV28 with TRBJ1-1; no reliable D call. Trimming removed 8 bases at V and 1 base at J, with 5 bases between. Germline values: CDR1 MDHEN, CDR2 SYDVKM. This CDR3 has 11 amino acids. The CDR3 region is CASGKNTEAFF. The DNA for the CDR3 is TGTGCCAGCGGGAAGAACACTGAAGCTTTCTTT.

This clonotype was detected ten times or more. The V call is TRBV6-4, the J call TRBJ1-1, with D unresolved. The germline V gene has CDR1 MRHNA and CDR2 SNTAGT. The V end lost 2 bases, the J end lost 1 base, and 11 bases lay between the germline ends. The CDR3 covers 15 residues. The chain's CDR3 is CASSDTPDGNTEAFF. The CDR3 DNA reads as TGTGCCAGCAGTGACACCCCGGACGGGAACACTGAAGCTTTCTTT.

The chain couples TRBV7-2 to TRBJ2-1, with D possibly being TRBD2 (6 bases). This CDR3 has 17 amino acids. V was shortened by 4 bases and J by 3 bases, with 19 bases between the two germline ends. Germline V gene lookup returns CDR1 SGHTA and CDR2 FQGNSA. The CDR3 DNA reads as TGTGCCAGCAGCTCCATTCCCGGGACTGTCTACTACAATGAGCAGTTCTTC. Its protein is CASSSIPGTVYYNEQFF.

There are a few counts of this clonotype. V gene TRBV6-2 or TRBV6-3 combines with J gene TRBJ1-1, with a possible D match to TRBD1 (5 bases). Germline CDR1 and CDR2: MNHEY and SVGEGT. There are 12 residues in the CDR3. The V gene lost 4 bases and the J gene lost 5 bases, with 8 bases spanning the gap. The CDR3 nucleotides read TGTGCCAGCAGTTTCAGGGTTACTGAAGCTTTCTTT. Translated, it gives CASSFRVTEAFF.

This clonotype occurred many times. This sequence joins TRBV2 and TRBJ2-2; 10 bases align to TRBD2. This CDR3 is 14 amino acids long. The germline CDR1 and CDR2 sequences are SNHLY and FYNNEI. V was clipped by 6 bases and J by 5 bases; unmatched bases: 3. CDR3 sequence reads: CASSILAGTGELFF. DNA for the CDR3: TGTGCCAGCAGCATACTAGCGGGGACCGGGGAGCTGTTTTTT.

This clonotype was found a few times. The chain combines TRBV27 with TRBJ1-5, with a possible D match to TRBD1 (5 bases). The CDR3 totals 13 residues. Germline CDR1 and CDR2: MNHEY and SMNVEV (reference sequence). Trimming cost V 5 bases and J 9 bases, with 14 bases left between them. CDR3 nucleotides: TGTGCCAGCAGTCCGTCGGGGGTGCGGCCCCAGCATTTT. It translates to CASSPSGVRPQHF.

The chain uses TRBV7-6 and TRBJ1-2; 9 bases are a match to TRBD1. Germline loops: CDR1 SGHVS, CDR2 FNYEAQ. This CDR3 contains 18 residues. The V gene end was trimmed by 1 base and the J gene end by 6 bases; junction bases not matched to a gene: 15. The CDR3 sequence: CASSLVWVKGTGSNGYTF. The CDR3, as DNA: TGTGCCAGCAGCTTAGTGTGGGTCAAGGGGACAGGGAGTAATGGCTACACCTTC.

This clonotype was counted ten times or more. The chain links TRBV5-1 to TRBJ2-1; 7 bases map to TRBD1. V shed 2 bases and J 9 bases; nucleotides not matched to a gene: 14. This CDR3 contains 16 residues. CDR1 and CDR2 (germline): SGHRS, YFSETQ. The CDR3: CASSFTGTDRFGEQFF. The CDR3 DNA reads TGCGCCAGCAGCTTTACCGGGACAGATAGATTCGGTGAGCAGTTCTTC.

The rearrangement joins TRBV5-6 to TRBJ2-5; 11 bases agree with TRBD1. The ends lost 6 bases at V and 4 bases at J; junction bases unmatched: 11. Germline CDR1 and CDR2: SGHDT and YYEEEE. The CDR3 has 16 residues. The CDR3 is CASIQTGTGGLETQYF. In DNA, the CDR3 is TGTGCCAGCATCCAGACCGGGACAGGGGGTTTAGAGACCCAGTACTTC.

In this sample, this clonotype turned up a few times. The gene calls are TRBV7-2 and TRBJ2-3; D perhaps matches TRBD2 (5 bases). The germline V gene has CDR1 SGHTA and CDR2 FQGNSA. Deletions cut 5 bases from V and 3 bases from J, with 15 bases between. The CDR3 is made up of 15 amino acids. In DNA, the CDR3 is TGTGCCAGCAGCCCGCCTGCGGGCGGGACAGATACGCAGTATTTT. It codes for CASSPPAGGTDTQYF.